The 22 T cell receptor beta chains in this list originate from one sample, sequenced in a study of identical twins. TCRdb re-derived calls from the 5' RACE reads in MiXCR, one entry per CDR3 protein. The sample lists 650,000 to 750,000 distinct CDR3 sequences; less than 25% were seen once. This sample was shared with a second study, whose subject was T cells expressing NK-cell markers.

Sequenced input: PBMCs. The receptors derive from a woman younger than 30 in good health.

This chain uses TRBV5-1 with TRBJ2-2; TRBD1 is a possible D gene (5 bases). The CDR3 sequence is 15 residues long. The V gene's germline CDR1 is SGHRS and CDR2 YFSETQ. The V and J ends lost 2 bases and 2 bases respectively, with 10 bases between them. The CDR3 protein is CASSFQGANTGELFF. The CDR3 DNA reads TGCGCCAGCAGCTTTCAGGGTGCAAACACCGGGGAGCTGTTTTTT.

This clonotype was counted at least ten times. Here the CDR3 DNA reads TGTGCCACCAGCAGCGGACTAGCGGGGCTCACAGATACGCAGTATTTT. Encoded protein: CATSSGLAGLTDTQYF. The chain joins TRBV15 to TRBJ2-3, with 12 bases fitting TRBD2. The CDR3 is 16 residues long. CDR1 is LNHNV, CDR2 YYDKDF, per germline (reference sequence). The ends lost 3 bases at V and 2 bases at J; junction bases unmatched: 3.

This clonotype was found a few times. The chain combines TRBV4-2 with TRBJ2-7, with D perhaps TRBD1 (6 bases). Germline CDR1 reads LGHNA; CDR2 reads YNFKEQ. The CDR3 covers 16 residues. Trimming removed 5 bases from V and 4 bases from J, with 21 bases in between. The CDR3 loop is CASSSNGVGARYEQYF. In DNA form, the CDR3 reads TGTGCCAGCAGCTCTAATGGTGTGGGGGCGCGGTACGAGCAGTACTTC.

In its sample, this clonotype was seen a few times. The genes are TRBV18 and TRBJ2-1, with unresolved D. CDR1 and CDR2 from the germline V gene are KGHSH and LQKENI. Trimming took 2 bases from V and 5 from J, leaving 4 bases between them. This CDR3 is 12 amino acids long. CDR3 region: CASSPYDNEQFF. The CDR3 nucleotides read TGTGCCAGCTCACCATACGACAATGAGCAGTTCTTC.

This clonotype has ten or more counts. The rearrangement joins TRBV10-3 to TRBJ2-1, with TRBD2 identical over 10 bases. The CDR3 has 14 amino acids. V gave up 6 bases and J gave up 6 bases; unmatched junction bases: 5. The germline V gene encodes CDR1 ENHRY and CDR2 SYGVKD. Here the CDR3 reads CAISPGLASNEQFF. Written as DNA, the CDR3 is TGTGCCATCAGCCCGGGACTAGCGTCCAATGAGCAGTTCTTC.

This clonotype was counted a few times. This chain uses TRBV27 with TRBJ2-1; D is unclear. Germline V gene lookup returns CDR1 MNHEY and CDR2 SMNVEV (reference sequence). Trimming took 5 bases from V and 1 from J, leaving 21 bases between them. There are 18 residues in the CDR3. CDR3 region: CASSPPFTQALSYNEQFF. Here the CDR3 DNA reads TGTGCCAGCAGTCCCCCATTCACCCAAGCTTTGTCCTACAATGAGCAGTTCTTC.

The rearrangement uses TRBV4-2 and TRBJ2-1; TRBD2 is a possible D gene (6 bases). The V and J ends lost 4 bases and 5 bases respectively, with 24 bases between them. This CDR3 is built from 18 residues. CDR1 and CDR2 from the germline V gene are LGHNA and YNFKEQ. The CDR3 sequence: CASSPPGSGGGMNNEQFF. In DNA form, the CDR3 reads TGTGCCAGCAGCCCCCCGGGGAGCGGCGGAGGGATGAACAATGAGCAGTTCTTC.

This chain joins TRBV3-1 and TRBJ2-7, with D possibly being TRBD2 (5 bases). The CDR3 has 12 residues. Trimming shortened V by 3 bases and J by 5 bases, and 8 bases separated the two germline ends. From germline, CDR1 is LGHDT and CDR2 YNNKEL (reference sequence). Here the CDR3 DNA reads TGTGCCAGCAGCCACGCGGGCCACGAGCAGTACTTC. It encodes CASSHAGHEQYF.

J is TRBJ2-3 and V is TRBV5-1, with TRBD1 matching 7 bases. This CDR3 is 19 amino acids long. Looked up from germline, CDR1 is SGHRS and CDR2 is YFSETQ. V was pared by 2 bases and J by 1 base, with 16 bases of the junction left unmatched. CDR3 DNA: TGCGCCAGCAGCTTTGATAAGGACAGGCCGCTACGGGGCACAGATACGCAGTATTTT. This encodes CASSFDKDRPLRGTDTQYF.

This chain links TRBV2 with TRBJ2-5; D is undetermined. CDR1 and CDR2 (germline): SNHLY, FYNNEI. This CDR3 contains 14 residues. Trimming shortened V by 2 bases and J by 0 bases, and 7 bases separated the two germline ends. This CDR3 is CASSEQQHQETQYF. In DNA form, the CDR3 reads TGTGCCAGCAGTGAACAACAGCACCAAGAGACCCAGTACTTC.

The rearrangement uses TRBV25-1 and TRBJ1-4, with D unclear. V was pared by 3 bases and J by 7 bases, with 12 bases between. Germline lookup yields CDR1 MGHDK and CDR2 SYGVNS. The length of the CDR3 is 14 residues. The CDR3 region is CASSDREGGEKLFF. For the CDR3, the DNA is TGTGCCAGCAGTGATAGAGAGGGTGGTGAAAAACTGTTTTTT.

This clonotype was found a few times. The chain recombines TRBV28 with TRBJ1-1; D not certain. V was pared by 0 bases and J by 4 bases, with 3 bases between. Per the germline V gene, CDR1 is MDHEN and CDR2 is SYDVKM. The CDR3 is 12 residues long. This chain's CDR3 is CASSLWSTEAFF. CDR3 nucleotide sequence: TGTGCCAGCAGTTTATGGAGCACTGAAGCTTTCTTT.

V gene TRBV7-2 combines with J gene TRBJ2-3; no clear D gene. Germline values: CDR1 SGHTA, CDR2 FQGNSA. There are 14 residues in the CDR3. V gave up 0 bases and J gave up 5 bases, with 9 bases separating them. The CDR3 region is CASSLAPPVDTQYF. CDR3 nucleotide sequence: TGTGCCAGCAGCTTAGCCCCACCCGTAGATACGCAGTATTTT.

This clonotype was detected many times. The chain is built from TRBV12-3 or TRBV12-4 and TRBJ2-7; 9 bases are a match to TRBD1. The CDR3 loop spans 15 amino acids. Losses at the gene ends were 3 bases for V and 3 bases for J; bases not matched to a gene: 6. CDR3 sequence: CASSFRGTGNYEQYF. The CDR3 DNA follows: TGTGCCAGCAGTTTTAGAGGGACAGGGAACTACGAGCAGTACTTC.

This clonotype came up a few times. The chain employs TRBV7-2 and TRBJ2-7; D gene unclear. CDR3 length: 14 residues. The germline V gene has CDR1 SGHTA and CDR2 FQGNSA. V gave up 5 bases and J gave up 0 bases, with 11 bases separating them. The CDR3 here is CASSPDWSSYEQYF. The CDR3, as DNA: TGTGCCAGCAGCCCAGACTGGAGCTCCTACGAGCAGTACTTC.

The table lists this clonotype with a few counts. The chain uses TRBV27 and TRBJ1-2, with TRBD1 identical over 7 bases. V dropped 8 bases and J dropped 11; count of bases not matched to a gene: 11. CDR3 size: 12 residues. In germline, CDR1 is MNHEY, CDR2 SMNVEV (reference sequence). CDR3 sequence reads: CASATGDRVYTF. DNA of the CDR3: TGTGCCAGCGCAACGGGGGACAGAGTTTACACCTTC.

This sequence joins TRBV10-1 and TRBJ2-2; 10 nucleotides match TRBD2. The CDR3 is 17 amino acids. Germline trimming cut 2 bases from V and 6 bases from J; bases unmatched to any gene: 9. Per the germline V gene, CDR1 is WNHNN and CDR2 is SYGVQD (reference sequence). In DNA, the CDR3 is TGCGCCAGCAGTGAGGCCCCAACTAGCGGGAAATCCGGGGAGCTGTTTTTT. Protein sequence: CASSEAPTSGKSGELFF.

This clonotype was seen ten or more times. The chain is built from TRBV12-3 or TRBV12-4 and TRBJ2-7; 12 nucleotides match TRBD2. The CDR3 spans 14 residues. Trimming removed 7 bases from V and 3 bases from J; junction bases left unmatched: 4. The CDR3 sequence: CASTAGLAGYEQYF. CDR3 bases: TGTGCCAGCACGGCGGGACTAGCGGGCTACGAGCAGTACTTC.

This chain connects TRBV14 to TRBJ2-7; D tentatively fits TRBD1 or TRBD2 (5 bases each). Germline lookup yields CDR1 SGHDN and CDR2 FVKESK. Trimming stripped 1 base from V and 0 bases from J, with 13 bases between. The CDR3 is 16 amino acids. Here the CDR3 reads CASSQAPGRGSYEQYF. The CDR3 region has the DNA TGTGCCAGCAGCCAAGCTCCGGGACGGGGCTCCTACGAGCAGTACTTC.

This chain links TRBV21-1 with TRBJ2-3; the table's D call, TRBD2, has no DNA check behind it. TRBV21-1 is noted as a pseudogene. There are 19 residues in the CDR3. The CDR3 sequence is CASSKDPAVAYKKTDTQYF. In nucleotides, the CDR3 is TGTGCCAGCAGCAAAGATCCCGCCGTAGCGTATAAGAAAACAGATACGCAGTATTTT.

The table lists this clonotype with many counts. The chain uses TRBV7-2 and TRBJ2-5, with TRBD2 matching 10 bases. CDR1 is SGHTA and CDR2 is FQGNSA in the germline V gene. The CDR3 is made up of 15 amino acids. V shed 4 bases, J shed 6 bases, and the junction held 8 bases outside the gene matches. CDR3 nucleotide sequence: TGTGCCAGCAGCTCCCTAGCGGGAGTGGCACAGACCCAGTACTTC. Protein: CASSSLAGVAQTQYF.

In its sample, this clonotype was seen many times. In DNA form, the CDR3 reads TGCAGTGCTTACCCCGGACCGCCATCTGGCTACACCTTC. Encoded protein: CSAYPGPPSGYTF. The chain uses TRBV20-1 and TRBJ1-2; D remains unclear. The CDR3 totals 13 residues. Per germline, CDR1 DFQATT and CDR2 SNEGSKA (reference sequence). The V end lost 5 bases, the J end lost 7 bases, and 17 bases lay between the germline ends.